The rows below give T cell receptor beta chains drawn from one sample of a study of blood T cell repertoires in COVID-19. TCRdb's copy holds only in-frame clones and misses some; the assay was immunoSEQ multiplex PCR. Of roughly 250,000 clones listed, around 85% were seen once; the top ten hold 0.85% to 0.9%. Material: peripheral blood. The origin of the receptors is a human donor with COVID-19, enrolled during active disease. The donor label of this sample is uncertain. Each CDR3 is given with its conserved first and last residue. D genes are given only for firm matches. Only part of the rows carry a size: once, few, many, or a class if the clone is expanded.

D	V	size	J	DNA	CDR3
TRBD1	TRBV28	NA	TRBJ2-1	TGTGCCAGCAGTTTTGGGACAGGGAGGCTCTACAATGAGCAGTTCTTC	CASSFGTGRLYNEQFF
NA	TRBV5-4	NA	TRBJ1-4	TGTGCCAGCAGCTTGGACCCCTCGGGAGGGGGTAATGAAAAACTGTTTTTT	CASSLDPSGGGNEKLFF
NA	TRBV28	NA	TRBJ2-2	TGTGCCTACGATAGCGGAGACGGTTCCGGGGAGCTGTTTTTT	CAYDSGDGSGELFF
TRBD2	TRBV15	NA	TRBJ2-7	TGTGCCACCAGCAGAGTCGTAGCGGGACTTATGAGAACCTACGAGCAGTACTTC	CATSRVVAGLMRTYEQYF
NA	TRBV4-2	NA	TRBJ1-3	TGTGCCAGCAGCCAAGATCCAGGGTGGGGAAACACCATATATTTT	CASSQDPGWGNTIYF
TRBD1	TRBV5-6	NA	TRBJ1-1	TGTGCCAGCAGCGTCGGGACAGGGAGGACCACTGAAGCTTTCTTT	CASSVGTGRTTEAFF
TRBD1	TRBV5-5	once	TRBJ1-3	TGTGCCAGCAGTTTTGGACAGGGAAGAGGAAGCGGAAACACCATATATTTT	CASSFGQGRGSGNTIYF
NA	TRBV4-3	NA	TRBJ2-7	TGCGCCAGCAGCCTTCTACAGGGCATCTCCTACGAGCAGTACTTC	CASSLLQGISYEQYF
NA	TRBV12-5	NA	TRBJ1-5	TGTGCTAGTGGTTTCGAGCAGGGTGGCCAGCCCCAGCATTTT	CASGFEQGGQPQHF
NA	TRBV27	NA	TRBJ1-5	TGTGCCAGCAGTTTCGGAGACCTAAATCAGCCCCAGCATTTT	CASSFGDLNQPQHF